The T cell receptor beta chain described here comes from a study of blood T cell repertoires in COVID-19. The overall study: The samples span acute and convalescent COVID-19 from the United States, Italy and Spain. T cells, B-cell-depleted T cells, or PBMCs provided the cDNA or gDNA that served as material.

TCRdb keeps only in-frame clones here, not all; method: immunoSEQ multiplex PCR. The top ten clones hold 3.8% of a sample with about 120,000 clones, roughly 89% of them seen once. Sequencing was performed on peripheral blood. The sequence was obtained from a woman aged 55-75 years with COVID-19, enrolled during active disease.

The CDR3 loop reads CASSSGGNEQFF. The DNA for the CDR3 is TGCGCCAGCAGCTCCGGGGGCAATGAGCAGTTCTTC. The chain is built from TRBV5-1 and TRBJ2-1; a weak D match, TRBD2 (6 bases). V was trimmed by 3 bases and J by 6 bases, leaving 7 bases between them. Germline V lookup: CDR1 SGHRS, CDR2 YFSETQ. The CDR3 sequence is 12 residues long.